This T cell receptor (beta chain) was captured in a study of T-cell memory formation after mild COVID-19. Study-level background: TCR clusters showed largely donor specificity. Study-level points and caveats: Chiefly within CM and EM were the contracting CD4+ clones; CD8+ ones were within EMRA. Memory cells collected pre-infection included some clones that later responded, suggesting cross-reactive memory joined.

Per germline, CDR1 SNHLY and CDR2 FYNNEI. The CDR3 covers 14 residues. The ends lost 7 bases at V and 2 bases at J; junction bases unmatched: 7. With constant-segment primers, 5'RACE yielded cDNA libraries of TCR alpha and TCR beta that carried sample barcodes and UMIs. Each CDR3 protein is one row after TCRdb ran MiXCR on the 5' RACE reads. The sample yields 270,000 or so distinct CDR3 sequences, 15% to 20% seen once. In its sample, this clonotype was seen a few times. Its matching antigen is unknown. This TCR came from a man aged 18-30 years who had mild COVID-19 (a few samples of this study predate the infection). Cell type and time point are not known. Sequenced material: PBMCs or a T cell subset sorted from them (not recorded which). The chain uses TRBV2 and TRBJ2-7, with 8 bases matching TRBD1. The CDR3 DNA reads TGTGCCAGCACCATAGGACAGGGAGCCTACGAGCAGTACTTC. It is translated as CASTIGQGAYEQYF. Using reference TRBV2 and TRBJ2-7 for the parts outside the CDR3, the full variable domain is EPEVTQTPSHQVTQMGQEVILRCVPISNHLYFYWYRQILGQKVEFLVSFYNNEISEKSEIFDDQFSVERPDGSNFTLKIRSTKLEDSAMYFCASTIGQGAYEQYFGPGTRLTVT.